The clone carrying this T cell receptor beta chain was counted a few times. Its antigen remains unknown. TCRdb re-derived calls from the 5' RACE reads in MiXCR, one entry per CDR3 protein. In the table there are a few hundred thousand distinct CDR3 sequences, approximately 3.8% of which are singletons. CDR3 length equals 17 residues. Losses at the gene ends were 6 bases for V and 1 base for J; bases not matched to a gene: 7. The germline CDR1 and CDR2 sequences are MNHEY and SVGEGT. The sample belongs to a study of T cells after yellow fever vaccination. General study results and limits: Weaker overall, the secondary response nonetheless peaked faster (day 5 versus 15). Clones from primary vaccination mostly reappeared after the booster (about 97% CD4, about 85% CD8).

The source is a young man who received the YFV17D yellow fever vaccine. The sequencing used PBMCs, collected on the day of the yellow fever booster vaccination. V usage is TRBV6-2 or TRBV6-3 and J usage is TRBJ1-5; 12 nucleotides align to TRBD1. The CDR3 here is CASRGDRGRVSNQPQHF. The CDR3 DNA is TGTGCCAGCAGGGGGGACAGGGGGCGCGTCAGCAATCAGCCCCAGCATTTT.